The 16 T cell receptor beta chains listed next were all sequenced from one sample in a study of T cells in Graves' hyperthyroidism and ophthalmopathy. Template material for amplifying TCR beta CDR3 regions consisted of RNA transcripts. TCR CDR3 regions were first amplified by RT-PCR with HTBI primers. TCRdb fed the multiplex PCR reads into MiXCR, producing one record per CDR3 protein. The table shows hundreds of thousands of distinct CDR3 sequences, with roughly 15% occurring only once. Sequenced sample: blood. These receptors all come from a woman between 40 and 50 years old with Graves' ophthalmopathy.

The chain couples TRBV5-6 to TRBJ2-1; D possibly corresponds to TRBD2 (5 bases). Looked up from germline, CDR1 is SGHDT and CDR2 is YYEEEE. This CDR3 has 18 amino acids. V was clipped by 1 base and J by 3 bases, with 20 bases between them. The CDR3 DNA reads TGTGCCAGCAGCTTGAAACGGGCTAGCCGTCTATTCTACAATGAGCAGTTCTTC. This gives the protein CASSLKRASRLFYNEQFF.

The chain carries TRBV20-1 and TRBJ1-5; TRBD1 might be the D (6 bases). This CDR3 is built from 17 residues. Trimming took off 0 bases at V and 11 bases at J, with 26 bases between the two ends. CDR1 is DFQATT, CDR2 SNEGSKA, per germline (reference sequence). CDR3 coding DNA: TGCAGTGCTAGAGATTATTTCCCTCCGGGACAACATAGGGCCCAGCATTTT. Its protein product is CSARDYFPPGQHRAQHF.

This clonotype has at least ten counts. The chain combines TRBV27 with TRBJ2-5; TRBD2 might be the D (5 bases). The CDR3 totals 14 residues. V was shortened by 6 bases and J by 0 bases, with 11 bases between the two germline ends. Germline lookup yields CDR1 MNHEY and CDR2 SMNVEV (reference sequence). CDR3 coding DNA: TGTGCCAGCAGCCTATTAGCGTACCAAGAGACCCAGTACTTC. Its protein product is CASSLLAYQETQYF.

This clonotype was seen at least ten times. The J gene is TRBJ2-5, the V gene TRBV18; tentatively, D is TRBD2 (5 bases). The germline CDR1 and CDR2 sequences are KGHSH and LQKENI. This CDR3 has 13 residues. Trimming stripped 1 base from V and 8 bases from J, with 11 bases between. CDR3 residues: CASSPRGLRTQYF. In DNA form, the CDR3 reads TGTGCCAGCTCACCACGAGGGCTTCGAACCCAGTACTTC.

This CDR3 reads CSARTSGRKYEQFF. The CDR3 DNA reads as TGCAGTGCTAGGACTAGCGGGAGGAAATATGAGCAGTTCTTC. The genes are TRBV20-1 and TRBJ2-1, with 13 bases aligning to TRBD2. Losses at the gene ends were 3 bases for V and 8 bases for J; bases not matched to a gene: 4. The length of the CDR3 is 14 residues. The germline V gene has CDR1 DFQATT and CDR2 SNEGSKA (reference sequence).

The gene calls are TRBV19 and TRBJ2-3, with TRBD2 matching 10 bases. In germline, CDR1 is LNHDA, CDR2 SQIVND (reference sequence). J gave up 5 bases and V 5 bases, and 10 bases lay outside the gene matches. CDR3 length: 16 residues. The CDR3: CASSSAGGRGVDTQYF. The CDR3 DNA follows: TGTGCCAGTAGTTCAGCGGGGGGGCGCGGGGTAGATACGCAGTATTTT.

This clonotype occurred many times. The rearrangement uses TRBV5-1 and TRBJ1-2, with D uncertain. Germline CDR1 reads SGHRS; CDR2 reads YFSETQ. This CDR3 is built from 14 residues. V was pared by 0 bases and J by 4 bases, with 10 bases between. In DNA, the CDR3 is TGCGCCAGCAGCTTGGAGGCCAGAGGCTATGGCTACACCTTC. It is translated as CASSLEARGYGYTF. The full variable domain, with the rest looked up from reference TRBV5-1 and TRBJ1-2, is KAGVTQTPRYLIKTRGQQVTLSCSPISGHRSVSWYQQTPGQGLQFLFEYFSETQRNKGNFPGRFSGRQFSNSRSEMNVSTLELGDSALYLCASSLEARGYGYTFGSGTRLTVV.

This clonotype was detected many times. The chain uses TRBV24-1 and TRBJ1-5; D possibly corresponds to TRBD1 (5 bases). The germline V and J ends were trimmed by 5 bases and 4 bases, with 8 bases remaining between them. CDR1 KGHDR and CDR2 SFDVKD come from the germline V gene. The CDR3 runs 13 residues. The CDR3 reads CATSGQGNQPQHF. The CDR3 coding sequence is TGTGCCACCAGTGGCCAGGGTAATCAGCCCCAGCATTTT.

This clonotype came up many times. The V and J genes are TRBV3-1 and TRBJ2-3; no reliable D call. Trimming left V 1 base short and J 5 bases short, with 4 bases between. This CDR3 has 12 residues. The germline CDR1 and CDR2 sequences are LGHDT and YNNKEL (reference sequence). CDR3: CASSQVEDTQYF. The DNA for the CDR3 is TGTGCCAGCAGCCAAGTTGAAGATACGCAGTATTTT.

This clonotype came up many times. The chain employs TRBV13 and TRBJ1-1; possible D gene TRBD1, 5 bases. CDR3 size: 14 residues. The germline V gene has CDR1 PRHDT and CDR2 FYEKMQ (reference sequence). V lost 4 bases to trimming and J lost 0 bases, with 9 bases between them. The CDR3 DNA sequence: TGTGCCAGCAGCTCAGCGGGACTGAACACTGAAGCTTTCTTT. Its translation: CASSSAGLNTEAFF. Looking up the rest from reference TRBV13 and TRBJ1-1 gives the full variable domain: AAGVIQSPRHLIKEKRETATLKCYPIPRHDTVYWYQQGPGQDPQFLISFYEKMQSDKGSIPDRFSAQQFSDYHSELNMSSLELGDSALYFCASSSAGLNTEAFFGQGTRLTVV.

This clonotype appeared many times. The J gene is TRBJ1-2, the V gene TRBV28; TRBD1 agrees at 9 bases. Looked up from germline, CDR1 is MDHEN and CDR2 is SYDVKM. Germline trimming cut 4 bases from V and 8 bases from J; bases unmatched to any gene: 14. This CDR3 spans 16 amino acids. CDR3 loop: CASSSNSGTGRVGYTF. The CDR3 coding sequence is TGTGCCAGCAGTTCCAACTCTGGGACAGGGAGAGTCGGCTACACCTTC.

The rearrangement links TRBV18 to TRBJ2-3; D not certain. The CDR3 runs 15 residues. Germline CDR1 and CDR2: KGHSH and LQKENI. The V gene lost 3 bases and the J gene lost 1 base, with 11 bases spanning the gap. The CDR3 is CASSPQELGTDTQYF. The CDR3 DNA is TGTGCCAGCTCACCGCAGGAGCTCGGCACAGATACGCAGTATTTT.

This clonotype was seen only a few times. V usage is TRBV20-1 and J usage is TRBJ2-5; no reliable D call. Trimming cost V 5 bases and J 7 bases, with 17 bases left between them. Germline V gene data show CDR1 as DFQATT and CDR2 as SNEGSKA (reference sequence). The CDR3 runs 13 residues. This CDR3 reads CSAPIASMGTQYF. The CDR3 DNA reads as TGCAGTGCTCCCATAGCCAGCATGGGGACCCAGTACTTC.

The genes are TRBV20-1 and TRBJ1-1; D is unclear. V lost 0 bases, J lost 6 bases, and 5 bases lay in between. The CDR3 has 11 residues. The germline V gene encodes CDR1 DFQATT and CDR2 SNEGSKA (reference sequence). The chain's CDR3 is CSARDGSEAFF. Written as DNA, the CDR3 is TGCAGTGCTAGAGATGGGTCTGAAGCTTTCTTT.

The chain links TRBV20-1 to TRBJ2-3, with D maybe TRBD2 (7 bases). The CDR3 is made up of 15 amino acids. Germline loops: CDR1 DFQATT, CDR2 SNEGSKA (reference sequence). V was trimmed by 4 bases and J by 2 bases, leaving 16 bases between them. This chain's CDR3 is CSAKAPAGATDTQYF. Here the CDR3 DNA reads TGCAGTGCTAAGGCCCCGGCGGGGGCCACAGATACGCAGTATTTT.

The rearrangement uses TRBV28 and TRBJ1-6; possible D gene TRBD1, 5 bases. The ends were cut back, 1 base at V and 12 bases at J, with 13 bases in the middle. Germline CDR1 reads MDHEN; CDR2 reads SYDVKM. The CDR3 has 14 amino acids. The CDR3 DNA reads as TGTGCCAGCAGTTTATCGGGACCGCCCGGACCCCTCCACTTT. It yields the protein CASSLSGPPGPLHF.